This entry lists 21 T cell receptor beta chains sequenced from one sample in a study of cytomegalovirus exposure and HLA in healthy donors (dated by TCRdb to 2015 to 2018). The method was the immunoSEQ multiplex PCR assay. TCRdb provides this immuneACCESS table in a form limited to in-frame rearrangements. Some clones are lacking; in checked studies, under half of them reflect an unresolved V gene, and why the rest are absent is not known. The sample table records some 260,000 clones; less than 90% of these occur just once. The ten top clones hold 12% of the sample. The sample comprised PBMCs. The receptor source for this set is a young man in good health and CMV-seropositive.

V gene TRBV11-2 combines with J gene TRBJ2-1; D remains ambiguous. Trimming cost V 1 base and J 7 bases, with 5 bases left between them. Germline V gives CDR1 SGHAT, CDR2 FQNNGV. CDR3 length: 12 residues. DNA for the CDR3: TGTGCCAGCAGCTTAGGTCAGAATGAGCAGTTCTTC. Protein: CASSLGQNEQFF.

This clone was found a few times. The chain recombines TRBV19 with TRBJ1-1; unclear D gene. The CDR3 has 13 residues. The V end lost 7 bases, the J end lost 2 bases, and 11 bases lay between the germline ends. The germline gives CDR1 LNHDA, CDR2 SQIVND (reference sequence). CDR3 in amino acids: CASTLAHNTEAFF. As DNA, the CDR3 is TGTGCCAGTACCCTGGCTCATAACACTGAAGCTTTCTTT.

The rearrangement links TRBV27 to TRBJ2-3; D gene uncertain. The CDR3 runs 12 residues. Germline V CDR1 and CDR2: MNHEY, SMNVEV (reference sequence). Trimming cost V 5 bases and J 6 bases, with 9 bases left between them. The CDR3 bases are TGTGCCAGCAGTAAAACCTGGGATACGCAGTATTTT. As protein: CASSKTWDTQYF.

The chain uses TRBV7-2 and TRBJ1-2, with D perhaps matching TRBD1 (6 bases). The ends were cut back, 1 base at V and 4 bases at J, with 19 bases in the middle. The CDR3 is made up of 17 amino acids. Germline V lookup: CDR1 SGHTA, CDR2 FQGNSA. The CDR3 is CASSLGFGGGAGYGYTF. The CDR3 DNA reads TGTGCCAGCAGCTTAGGTTTCGGGGGCGGGGCGGGCTATGGCTACACCTTC.

The genes are TRBV6-6 and TRBJ1-1, with D possibly being TRBD1 (6 bases). The CDR3 totals 16 residues. CDR1 is MNHNY and CDR2 is SVGAGI in the germline V gene (reference sequence). Between the trimmed V and J ends, which lost 4 bases and 0 bases, there was a span of 15 bases. The DNA for the CDR3 is TGTGCCAGCAGTTCCTACAGGGCATCGATGAACACTGAAGCTTTCTTT. Translating it yields CASSSYRASMNTEAFF.

The rearrangement links TRBV7-2 to TRBJ2-7; D not resolved. V was shortened by 5 bases and J by 2 bases, with 7 bases between the two germline ends. The CDR3 runs to 12 residues. Germline CDR1 is SGHTA and CDR2 is FQGNSA. CDR3 residues: CASSVLPYEQYF. CDR3 in DNA: TGTGCCAGCAGCGTCCTTCCCTACGAGCAGTACTTC.

This chain connects TRBV6-5 to TRBJ1-1; 7 nucleotides align to TRBD1. The CDR3 contains 15 residues. Per germline, CDR1 MNHEY and CDR2 SVGAGI. Germline trimming cut 2 bases from V and 7 bases from J; bases unmatched to any gene: 10. CDR3 DNA: TGTGCCAGCAGTTACGCCCTAAGGGGGCTAGGTGAAGCTTTCTTT. It is translated as CASSYALRGLGEAFF.

The chain couples TRBV2 to TRBJ2-7; TRBD1 matches 7 bases. Trimming removed 8 bases from V and 6 bases from J; junction bases left unmatched: 10. This CDR3 is built from 13 residues. Germline lookup yields CDR1 SNHLY and CDR2 FYNNEI. The CDR3 DNA reads TGTGCCAGCCGCAACCAACAGGGGCGCGAGCAGTACTTC. Protein sequence: CASRNQQGREQYF.

This clone is classed as medium-sized. The CDR3 DNA sequence: TGTGCCAGCAACCCTGGGGAGGGCGGCCAGCCCCAGCATTTT. Residues: CASNPGEGGQPQHF. The chain couples TRBV6-1 to TRBJ1-5, with no clear D. Germline V gene data show CDR1 as MNHNS and CDR2 as SASEGT. V shed 7 bases and J shed 7 bases, with 17 bases lying between them. This CDR3 contains 14 residues.

The chain has TRBV29-1 and TRBJ2-1; the D gene is possibly TRBD1 (6 bases). The CDR3 extends over 12 amino acids. V was cut by 8 bases and J by 1 base, with 9 bases left in between. Germline V CDR1 and CDR2: SQVTM, ANQGSEA. CDR3 in amino acids: CSYRVSYNEQFF. CDR3 bases: TGCAGCTACAGGGTATCCTACAATGAGCAGTTCTTC.

This clone was seen only once. The chain joins TRBV28 to TRBJ1-1, with a possible D match to TRBD1 (5 bases). Germline V CDR1 and CDR2: MDHEN, SYDVKM. This CDR3 comprises 15 residues. Trimming took off 7 bases at V and 1 base at J, with 16 bases between the two ends. The CDR3 DNA follows: TGTGCCAGCAACTCTCCAAGCCAGGGGAACACTGAAGCTTTCTTT. This sequence encodes CASNSPSQGNTEAFF.

The CDR3 DNA sequence: TGTGCCAGCAGCCCCGAGAGACTAAACATTCAGTACTTC. Its translation: CASSPERLNIQYF. This chain uses TRBV16 with TRBJ2-4; D is ambiguous. The V gene lost 4 bases and the J gene lost 6 bases, with 10 bases spanning the gap. Germline V gives CDR1 KGHSY, CDR2 FQNENV. The CDR3 consists of 13 residues.

The gene calls are TRBV27 and TRBJ1-2; 7 bases fit TRBD1. The V segment lost 6 bases and the J segment 3 bases; nucleotides outside the gene matches: 4. CDR1 is MNHEY, CDR2 SMNVEV, per germline (reference sequence). The CDR3 length is 13 residues. The CDR3 here is CASSLDRDYGYTF. The CDR3 coding sequence is TGTGCCAGCAGCCTAGACAGGGACTATGGCTACACCTTC.

This rearrangement joins TRBV29-1 to TRBJ2-3, with 9 bases lining up with TRBD2. V lost 5 bases and J lost 2; bases outside the gene matches: 14. Germline values: CDR1 SQVTM, CDR2 ANQGSEA. CDR3 length: 17 amino acids. The chain's CDR3 is CSVLGDLAGEFTDTQYF. The CDR3 DNA follows: TGCAGCGTTCTCGGGGACTTAGCGGGAGAGTTCACAGATACGCAGTATTTT.

The V call is TRBV5-1, the J call TRBJ1-2, with TRBD1 identical over 8 bases. Germline assignment: CDR1 SGHRS and CDR2 YFSETQ. CDR3 length equals 13 residues. Losses at the gene ends were 4 bases for V and 8 bases for J; bases not matched to a gene: 7. The CDR3 region is CASSGQGPDGYTF. The CDR3 DNA reads as TGCGCCAGCAGCGGACAGGGCCCCGACGGCTACACCTTC.

This chain connects TRBV28 to TRBJ2-7; D may be TRBD1 or TRBD2 (6 bases each). The V end was cut by 6 bases, the J end by 4 bases, with 16 bases between. In germline, CDR1 is MDHEN, CDR2 SYDVKM. The CDR3 has 14 amino acids. The CDR3 loop reads CASRPEGGIYEQYF. The CDR3 region has the DNA TGTGCCAGCAGGCCAGAGGGGGGCATTTACGAGCAGTACTTC.

The CDR3 spells CASSLLADTYEQYF. The CDR3 DNA reads as TGCGCCAGCAGCTTACTAGCGGATACCTACGAGCAGTACTTC. This chain uses TRBV4-1 with TRBJ2-7, with 8 bases aligning to TRBD2. There are 14 residues in the CDR3. CDR1 is MGHRA, CDR2 YSYEKL, per germline. V shed 5 bases, J shed 2 bases, and the junction held 5 bases outside the gene matches.

This clone has a single count. The V and J genes are TRBV7-2 and TRBJ1-2; D is possibly TRBD1 (5 bases). The CDR3 contains 14 residues. Germline V CDR1 and CDR2: SGHTA, FQGNSA. Between the trimmed V and J ends, which lost 2 bases and 4 bases, there was a span of 11 bases. CDR3 sequence reads: CASSLSSQGYGYTF. CDR3 nucleotides: TGTGCCAGCAGCTTATCCTCCCAGGGCTATGGCTACACCTTC. Full variable domain (rest looked up from reference TRBV7-2 and TRBJ1-2): GAGVSQSPSNKVTEKGKDVELRCDPISGHTALYWYRQSLGQGLEFLIYFQGNSAPDKSGLPSDRFSAERTGGSVSTLTIQRTQQEDSAVYLCASSLSSQGYGYTFGSGTRLTVV.

The CDR3 region has the DNA TGTGCCAGCAGTCCCCTGGATTCAGATGCGGGGAGCACTGAAGCTTTCTTT. As protein: CASSPLDSDAGSTEAFF. This chain joins TRBV27 and TRBJ1-1; D gene unclear. This CDR3 is 17 amino acids long. V dropped 5 bases and J dropped 4 bases, with 23 bases sitting between them. CDR1 and CDR2 (germline): MNHEY, SMNVEV (reference sequence).

The CDR3 DNA is TGCGCCAGCAGCCAAGATCCGCGGGAGGCGGGACCCTATGGCTACACCTTC. Translation gives CASSQDPREAGPYGYTF. The V gene is TRBV4-1, the J gene TRBJ1-2, with D perhaps matching TRBD1 (5 bases). The germline V gene encodes CDR1 MGHRA and CDR2 YSYEKL. V was pared by 0 bases and J by 4 bases, with 18 bases between. CDR3 length: 17 residues.

This clone has just one count. The chain combines TRBV27 with TRBJ1-1; D not certain. The germline V gene encodes CDR1 MNHEY and CDR2 SMNVEV (reference sequence). The germline V and J ends were trimmed by 3 bases and 1 base, with 9 bases remaining between them. The CDR3 sequence is 14 residues long. This CDR3 reads CASSFGLGNTEAFF. CDR3 bases: TGTGCCAGCAGTTTTGGGTTGGGGAACACTGAAGCTTTCTTT.